One sample yielded the 21 T cell receptor beta chains listed below, sequenced in a study of cytomegalovirus exposure and HLA in healthy donors. Using immunoSEQ multiplex PCR, the repertoire was profiled, and TCRdb retains in-frame clones only, with some absent. The sample holds approximately 240,000 clones, 75% to 95% seen once. The sample taken for sequencing was PBMCs. The receptors shown here come from a young woman in good health and CMV-seronegative.

The gene calls are TRBV5-4 and TRBJ1-3; D gene uncertain. CDR3 size: 13 residues. Trimming removed 1 base from V and 5 bases from J, with 7 bases in between. Per the germline V gene, CDR1 is SGHNT and CDR2 is YYREEE (reference sequence). CDR3 region: CASSLSLRNTIYF. In nucleotides, the CDR3 is TGTGCCAGCAGCTTGAGCCTCAGAAACACCATATATTTT.

The V call is TRBV7-6, the J call TRBJ2-6, with TRBD1 matching over 8 bases. CDR3 length: 20 amino acids. Germline V gene sequence: CDR1 SGHVS, CDR2 FNYEAQ. V gave up 1 base and J gave up 0 bases; unmatched junction bases: 11. CDR3 region: CASSLVTGGGLGSGANVLTF. The CDR3 nucleotides are TGTGCCAGCAGCTTAGTCACAGGGGGTGGCTTGGGCTCTGGGGCCAACGTCCTGACTTTC.

The rearrangement uses TRBV5-1 and TRBJ2-3, with unresolved D. Germline V lookup: CDR1 SGHRS, CDR2 YFSETQ. V lost 7 bases to trimming and J lost 6 bases, with 12 bases between them. The CDR3 runs to 12 residues. In DNA form, the CDR3 reads TGCGCCAGCTCCTTTCATCGGGATACGCAGTATTTT. It translates to CASSFHRDTQYF.

This clone was observed once. The V call is TRBV5-1, the J call TRBJ2-3, with 8 bases fitting TRBD2. After removal of 6 bases from V and 6 bases from J, the junction contained 12 bases not matched to a gene. The CDR3 contains 15 residues. Looked up from germline, CDR1 is SGHRS and CDR2 is YFSETQ. CDR3: CASMLDQREFDTQYF. DNA for the CDR3: TGCGCCAGCATGCTTGACCAGCGGGAGTTCGATACGCAGTATTTT.

The gene calls are TRBV30 and TRBJ2-2, with a possible D match to TRBD2 (6 bases). This CDR3 has 15 residues. Trimming stripped 0 bases from V and 8 bases from J, with 16 bases between. Germline V gives CDR1 GTSNPN, CDR2 SVGIG (reference sequence). The CDR3 is CAWSVGAGLRGELFF. DNA of the CDR3: TGTGCCTGGAGTGTAGGGGCGGGACTCAGGGGGGAGCTGTTTTTT.

As DNA, the CDR3 is TGTGCCAGCAGTTTGACAGATCAGCCCCAGCATTTT. Protein: CASSLTDQPQHF. V is TRBV7-9 and J is TRBJ1-5; the D gene is possibly TRBD1 (5 bases). Germline lookup yields CDR1 SEHNR and CDR2 FQNEAQ (reference sequence). Trimming took 6 bases from V and 5 from J, leaving 8 bases between them. The CDR3 runs to 12 residues.

The chain carries TRBV15 and TRBJ2-7; D not resolved. Trimming shortened V by 4 bases and J by 3 bases, and 13 bases separated the two germline ends. The CDR3 is made up of 14 amino acids. The germline gives CDR1 LNHNV, CDR2 YYDKDF (reference sequence). CDR3 protein: CATSTDSRLYEQYF. The CDR3 DNA reads as TGTGCCACCAGCACTGACTCGCGGCTCTACGAGCAGTACTTC. Supplemented by reference TRBV15 and TRBJ2-7, the full variable domain reads DAMVIQNPRYQVTQFGKPVTLSCSQTLNHNVMYWYQQKSSQAPKLLFHYYDKDFNNEADTPDNFQSRRPNTSFCFLDIRSPGLGDTAMYLCATSTDSRLYEQYFGPGTRLTVT.

The chain has TRBV5-6 and TRBJ1-2; D is uncertain. The germline CDR1 and CDR2 sequences are SGHDT and YYEEEE. V shed 0 bases and J shed 4 bases, with 10 bases lying between them. This CDR3 is built from 14 residues. The CDR3 protein is CASSLAGNPYGYTF. CDR3 DNA: TGTGCCAGCAGCTTGGCGGGGAACCCCTATGGCTACACCTTC. Full variable domain (outside the CDR3, taken from reference TRBV5-6 and TRBJ1-2): DAGVTQSPTHLIKTRGQQVTLRCSPKSGHDTVSWYQQALGQGPQFIFQYYEEEERQRGNFPDRFSGHQFPNYSSELNVNALLLGDSALYLCASSLAGNPYGYTFGSGTRLTVV.

This clone was recorded at least ten times. V gene TRBV7-6 combines with J gene TRBJ2-7; D possibly corresponds to TRBD2 (5 bases). V was clipped by 5 bases and J by 0 bases, with 14 bases between them. From germline, CDR1 is SGHVS and CDR2 FNYEAQ. This CDR3 comprises 15 residues. CDR3 sequence: CASSPRAGSSYEQYF. The CDR3 DNA is TGTGCCAGCAGCCCCCGGGCGGGCAGCTCCTACGAGCAGTACTTC.

This clone has a single count. The genes are TRBV12-5 and TRBJ1-2; D is ambiguous. CDR1 is LGHNT, CDR2 FRNRAP, per germline. The V and J ends lost 6 bases and 8 bases respectively, with 13 bases between them. The CDR3 covers 12 residues. The CDR3 region is CASGYSLGGYTF. The CDR3 DNA sequence: TGTGCTAGTGGCTACAGTCTCGGAGGCTACACCTTC.

The rearrangement links TRBV11-2 to TRBJ2-1; a weak D match, TRBD1 (6 bases). The CDR3 runs 15 residues. CDR1 SGHAT and CDR2 FQNNGV come from the germline V gene. Trimming pared 5 bases from V and 12 bases from J, leaving 23 bases between. The CDR3 nucleotides are TGTGCCAGCAGCCCCGGGACACCCAATTCCGAGGGGCAGTTCTTC. Translated: CASSPGTPNSEGQFF.

In its sample, this clone was seen once. The chain links TRBV6-6 to TRBJ1-4, with D perhaps matching TRBD1 (5 bases). CDR1 and CDR2 from the germline V gene are MNHNY and SVGAGI (reference sequence). Trimming cost V 0 bases and J 4 bases, with 12 bases left between them. This CDR3 has 16 amino acids. The CDR3 nucleotides are TGTGCCAGCAGTTACTCTGTCTCTAGGGGTAATGAAAAACTGTTTTTT. This encodes CASSYSVSRGNEKLFF.

The chain carries TRBV7-9 and TRBJ2-6; D perhaps matches TRBD1 (5 bases). The CDR3 spans 16 residues. V gave up 6 bases and J gave up 4 bases, with 16 bases separating them. CDR1 is SEHNR, CDR2 FQNEAQ, per germline (reference sequence). The CDR3 region is CASRNNPGMGANVLTF. DNA for the CDR3: TGTGCCAGCAGAAATAATCCAGGGATGGGGGCCAACGTCCTGACTTTC.

The rearrangement links TRBV27 to TRBJ2-3; D is undetermined. Looked up from germline, CDR1 is MNHEY and CDR2 is SMNVEV (reference sequence). V lost 3 bases, J lost 0 bases, and 4 bases lay in between. The CDR3 has 13 residues. Written as DNA, the CDR3 is TGTGCCAGCAGTTTGGGCAGCACAGATACGCAGTATTTT. Translation gives CASSLGSTDTQYF.

V gene TRBV28 combines with J gene TRBJ1-2, with a weak D call TRBD1 (5 bases). CDR1 and CDR2 from the germline V gene are MDHEN and SYDVKM. CDR3 length equals 13 residues. Deletions cut 5 bases from V and 6 bases from J, with 13 bases between. The CDR3 nucleotides are TGTGCCAGCAGTCCTCAGGGAAGACATGGCTACACCTTC. Its translation: CASSPQGRHGYTF.

The chain employs TRBV2 and TRBJ2-2, with 9 bases that match TRBD1. The V gene's germline CDR1 is SNHLY and CDR2 FYNNEI. The J segment lost 5 bases and the V segment lost 3 bases, leaving 7 bases of the junction unmatched. This CDR3 region has 16 residues. Here the CDR3 DNA reads TGTGCCAGCAGTGACATGGGACAGGGATATACCGGGGAGCTGTTTTTT. It specifies CASSDMGQGYTGELFF. Filled out from reference TRBV2 and TRBJ2-2, the complete variable domain reads EPEVTQTPSHQVTQMGQEVILRCVPISNHLYFYWYRQILGQKVEFLVSFYNNEISEKSEIFDDQFSVERPDGSNFTLKIRSTKLEDSAMYFCASSDMGQGYTGELFFGEGSRLTVL.

This chain uses TRBV11-2 with TRBJ2-2, with 9 bases identical to TRBD2. The CDR3 covers 14 residues. Germline CDR1 and CDR2: SGHAT and FQNNGV. With V trimmed by 8 bases and J by 6 bases, 7 bases remained unmatched. The CDR3 region is CASRGLAGPGELFF. The CDR3 nucleotides read TGTGCCAGCCGCGGGCTAGCGGGACCCGGGGAGCTGTTTTTT.

V gene TRBV28 combines with J gene TRBJ1-2; TRBD1 agrees at 8 bases. CDR3 length equals 14 residues. The germline V gene encodes CDR1 MDHEN and CDR2 SYDVKM. With 0 bases clipped from V and 3 bases from J, the junction kept 0 bases outside the gene matches. The CDR3 DNA reads as TGTGCCAGCAGTTTATGGGACAGGGACTATGGCTACACCTTC. It yields the protein CASSLWDRDYGYTF.

The genes are TRBV10-2 and TRBJ2-1; D call uncertain. With 3 bases removed from V and 10 bases from J, the gap between germline ends came to 13 bases. Germline V gene lookup returns CDR1 WSHSY and CDR2 SAAADI. The CDR3 spans 13 residues. For the CDR3, the DNA is TGCGCCAGCAGTGACTTTTACCAGATCGAGCAGTTCTTC. As protein: CASSDFYQIEQFF.

The DNA of the CDR3 is TGTGCCAGCAGCCCGACAGGAAGGGGCAATCAGCCCCAGCATTTT. Translation: CASSPTGRGNQPQHF. The chain carries TRBV7-9 and TRBJ1-5, with a possible D match to TRBD1 (6 bases). Between the trimmed V and J ends, which lost 5 bases and 2 bases, there was a span of 13 bases. CDR3 length equals 15 residues. Germline V lookup: CDR1 SEHNR, CDR2 FQNEAQ (reference sequence). The full variable domain, completed using reference TRBV7-9 and TRBJ1-5, is DTGVSQNPRHKITKRGQNVTFRCDPISEHNRLYWYRQTLGQGPEFLTYFQNEAQLEKSRLLSDRFSAERPKGSFSTLEIQRTEQGDSAMYLCASSPTGRGNQPQHFGDGTRLSIL.

This clone was picked up a small number of times. This rearrangement joins TRBV7-2 to TRBJ2-2; no reliable D call. V shed 1 base and J shed 4 bases, with 10 bases lying between them. The germline V gene has CDR1 SGHTA and CDR2 FQGNSA. The CDR3 sequence is 15 residues long. CDR3 amino acids: CASSLVRPSTGELFF. In DNA, the CDR3 is TGTGCCAGCAGCTTAGTGCGCCCGAGCACCGGGGAGCTGTTTTTT.